What follows are 29 T cell receptor beta chains derived from one specimen sequenced in a study of T-cell memory formation after mild COVID-19. TCRdb re-derived calls from the 5' RACE reads in MiXCR, one entry per CDR3 protein. The table lists around 390,000 distinct CDR3 sequences, 16% of them singletons. Sequencing input: PBMCs or a T cell subset sorted from them (not recorded which). All receptors come from a man between 18 and 29 years old who had mild COVID-19 (a few samples of this study predate the infection). Cell type and time point are not known.

This clonotype was recorded at least ten times. The chain is built from TRBV12-3 or TRBV12-4 and TRBJ2-1, with 14 bases identical to TRBD2. The ends lost 6 bases at V and 7 bases at J; junction bases unmatched: 2. This CDR3 is built from 14 residues. DNA of the CDR3: TGTGCCAGCAGATGGACTAGCGGGGGGAATGAGCAGTTCTTC. It is translated as CASRWTSGGNEQFF.

This clonotype was detected many times. The chain couples TRBV5-1 to TRBJ2-3; D might be TRBD1 or TRBD2, each matching 5 bases. CDR3 size: 13 residues. V dropped 7 bases and J dropped 6 bases, with 15 bases sitting between them. Germline V gene data show CDR1 as SGHRS and CDR2 as YFSETQ. DNA for the CDR3: TGCGCCAGCCGGGACGTAAACGAGGATACGCAGTATTTT. Residues: CASRDVNEDTQYF.

This clonotype has at least ten counts. The rearrangement uses TRBV6-5 and TRBJ1-4, with D possibly being TRBD1 (5 bases). The CDR3 sequence is 15 residues long. From germline, CDR1 is MNHEY and CDR2 SVGAGI. Trimming took off 2 bases at V and 8 bases at J, with 15 bases between the two ends. The CDR3 DNA sequence: TGTGCCAGCAGTTACGAGCGAGGGGCCCACGAAAAACTGTTTTTT. This translates into CASSYERGAHEKLFF.

J is TRBJ1-6 and V is TRBV28, with 9 bases fitting TRBD1. CDR3 length: 16 amino acids. Germline V gene sequence: CDR1 MDHEN, CDR2 SYDVKM. V lost 3 bases to trimming and J lost 6 bases; unmatched junction nucleotides: 6. Written as DNA, the CDR3 is TGTGCCAGCAGTTTTGGACAGGGGTCCGTTAATTCACCCCTCCACTTT. Its protein is CASSFGQGSVNSPLHF.

This clonotype was picked up a small number of times. This chain links TRBV7-2 with TRBJ2-4, with D possibly TRBD1 on 6 matching bases. The V gene lost 6 bases and the J gene lost 0 bases, with 12 bases spanning the gap. The germline CDR1 and CDR2 sequences are SGHTA and FQGNSA. The CDR3 spans 15 residues. The CDR3 is CASSSHRVAKNIQYF. CDR3 nucleotide sequence: TGTGCCAGCAGTTCCCACAGGGTAGCCAAAAACATTCAGTACTTC.

This clonotype has only a few counts. The V and J genes are TRBV28 and TRBJ2-1; 9 nucleotides align to TRBD1. V was pared by 4 bases and J by 5 bases, with 9 bases of the junction left unmatched. Germline V lookup: CDR1 MDHEN, CDR2 SYDVKM. The CDR3 has 16 residues. The CDR3 loop is CASSSIRDRVNNEQFF. CDR3 DNA: TGTGCCAGCAGTTCCATCCGGGACAGGGTCAACAATGAGCAGTTCTTC.

The chain carries TRBV29-1 and TRBJ2-5; D not certain. Germline V CDR1 and CDR2: SQVTM, ANQGSEA. This CDR3 is built from 13 residues. Trimming took off 4 bases at V and 6 bases at J, with 15 bases between the two ends. In DNA, the CDR3 is TGCAGCGTTGCCGGACGGCTCGCGAAGACCCAGTACTTC. Translation gives CSVAGRLAKTQYF.

The genes are TRBV14 and TRBJ1-2, with 7 bases that match TRBD1. This CDR3 spans 15 amino acids. Germline V gene lookup returns CDR1 SGHDN and CDR2 FVKESK. V gave up 2 bases and J gave up 3 bases; unmatched junction bases: 6. The DNA of the CDR3 is TGTGCCAGCAGCCAATTGGGACAGCGGCACTATGGCTACACCTTC. This codes for CASSQLGQRHYGYTF. Drawing the rest from reference TRBV14 and TRBJ1-2, the complete variable domain is EAGVTQFPSHSVIEKGQTVTLRCDPISGHDNLYWYRRVMGKEIKFLLHFVKESKQDESGMPNNRFLAERTGGTYSTLKVQPAELEDSGVYFCASSQLGQRHYGYTFGSGTRLTVV.

V gene TRBV5-1 combines with J gene TRBJ1-1; tentative D call: TRBD1 (5 bases). Germline V gene sequence: CDR1 SGHRS, CDR2 YFSETQ. Between the trimmed V and J ends, which lost 4 bases and 6 bases, there was a span of 16 bases. CDR3 length: 14 residues. Here the CDR3 reads CASSPGRGVAEAFF. As DNA, the CDR3 is TGCGCCAGCAGCCCGGGCCGAGGGGTGGCTGAAGCTTTCTTT. Full variable domain (remainder filled in from reference TRBV5-1 and TRBJ1-1): KAGVTQTPRYLIKTRGQQVTLSCSPISGHRSVSWYQQTPGQGLQFLFEYFSETQRNKGNFPGRFSGRQFSNSRSEMNVSTLELGDSALYLCASSPGRGVAEAFFGQGTRLTVV.

The chain is built from TRBV11-2 and TRBJ2-2; TRBD2 aligns across 8 bases. CDR1 and CDR2 (germline): SGHAT, FQNNGV. Losses at the gene ends were 10 bases for V and 9 bases for J; bases not matched to a gene: 10. The CDR3 sequence is 13 residues long. The CDR3 sequence: CATAGGPFRELFF. CDR3 DNA sequence: TGTGCCACTGCGGGGGGCCCCTTCCGGGAGCTGTTTTTT.

V usage is TRBV7-6 and J usage is TRBJ1-5; D gene ambiguous. The ends were cut back, 2 bases at V and 1 base at J, with 6 bases in the middle. Germline V CDR1 and CDR2: SGHVS, FNYEAQ. The CDR3 has 14 residues. This CDR3 reads CASSLTQSNQPQHF. CDR3 sequence (DNA): TGTGCCAGCAGCTTAACACAGAGCAATCAGCCCCAGCATTTT. The full variable domain, completed using reference TRBV7-6 and TRBJ1-5, is GAGVSQSPRYKVTKRGQDVALRCDPISGHVSLYWYRQALGQGPEFLTYFNYEAQQDKSGLPNDRFSAERPEGSISTLTIQRTEQRDSAMYRCASSLTQSNQPQHFGDGTRLSIL.

The chain combines TRBV7-6 with TRBJ2-3; 11 bases are a match to TRBD2. The V and J ends lost 6 bases and 6 bases, in that order; junction bases with no gene match: 11. This CDR3 has 16 residues. CDR1 and CDR2 from the germline V gene are SGHVS and FNYEAQ. CDR3 coding DNA: TGTGCCAGCAGGTCCCTAGCGGGGGGTGCCTGGGATACGCAGTATTTT. It translates to CASRSLAGGAWDTQYF.

This clonotype has just a few counts. This chain connects TRBV4-3 to TRBJ2-1; D possibly matches TRBD1 or TRBD2 (5 bases each). This CDR3 contains 13 residues. The germline V and J ends were trimmed by 4 bases and 8 bases, with 12 bases remaining between them. CDR1 is LGHNA and CDR2 is YSLEER in the germline V gene. The CDR3 nucleotides are TGCGCCAGCAGCCCAAGAGGGGCCCATGAGCAGTTCTTC. It encodes CASSPRGAHEQFF.

In this sample, this clonotype turned up a few times. This chain connects TRBV12-3 or TRBV12-4 to TRBJ2-3; a possible D gene is TRBD1 (5 bases). This CDR3 spans 14 amino acids. Between the trimmed V and J ends, which lost 0 bases and 5 bases, there was a span of 9 bases. The CDR3 DNA reads as TGTGCCAGCAGTTTAGCGGTAGGGGTAGATACGCAGTATTTT. Residues: CASSLAVGVDTQYF.

The table lists this clonotype with many counts. The chain employs TRBV10-3 and TRBJ2-2, with D uncertain. In germline, CDR1 is ENHRY, CDR2 SYGVKD. Trimming shortened V by 3 bases and J by 0 bases, and 2 bases separated the two germline ends. The CDR3 runs to 13 residues. The CDR3 sequence: CAISEANTGELFF. The CDR3 bases are TGTGCCATCAGTGAAGCGAACACCGGGGAGCTGTTTTTT.

The chain carries TRBV9 and TRBJ2-7; the match to TRBD1 covers 8 bases. Trimming cost V 7 bases and J 7 bases; bases outside gene matches: 7. Germline CDR1 reads SGDLS; CDR2 reads YYNGEE. The CDR3 is 12 residues long. CDR3 nucleotide sequence: TGTGCCAGCGGAGACAGGGGACGAGAGCAGTACTTC. Its protein is CASGDRGREQYF.

The chain uses TRBV9 and TRBJ1-2; D call uncertain. Germline V gene sequence: CDR1 SGDLS, CDR2 YYNGEE. Between the trimmed V and J ends, which lost 0 bases and 4 bases, there was a span of 4 bases. The CDR3 has 12 residues. DNA for the CDR3: TGTGCCAGCAGCGTAGGGGTCTATGGCTACACCTTC. It is translated as CASSVGVYGYTF.

The chain combines TRBV9 with TRBJ2-5, with 8 nucleotides matching TRBD2. Germline CDR1 and CDR2: SGDLS and YYNGEE. The trim removed 3 bases at V and 5 bases at J, leaving 15 bases unmatched. This CDR3 contains 17 residues. The CDR3 is CASSANAGGLVHETQYF. In DNA form, the CDR3 reads TGTGCCAGCAGCGCTAACGCGGGGGGACTAGTGCACGAGACCCAGTACTTC.

The J gene is TRBJ2-7, the V gene TRBV11-2; D is perhaps TRBD1 (5 bases). The CDR3 sequence is 15 residues long. Germline CDR1 and CDR2: SGHAT and FQNNGV. Trimming left V 1 base short and J 0 bases short, with 10 bases between. The CDR3 loop is CASSLGTLSSYEQYV. In DNA form, the CDR3 reads TGTGCCAGCAGCTTAGGGACATTGAGCTCCTACGAGCAGTACGTC.

This clonotype has more than one count but fewer than ten. The chain recombines TRBV6-4 with TRBJ2-7; either TRBD1 or TRBD2 may fit D (5 bases each). Trimming pared 7 bases from V and 5 bases from J, leaving 27 bases between. The germline gives CDR1 MRHNA, CDR2 SNTAGT. The CDR3 extends over 17 amino acids. The CDR3 is CASNGTASYPIMDEQYF. The CDR3 coding sequence is TGTGCCAGCAATGGGACGGCGTCCTACCCGATTATGGACGAGCAGTACTTC.

The table lists this clonotype with a few counts. The chain has TRBV7-3 and TRBJ2-3; 9 nucleotides match TRBD1. The germline gives CDR1 SGHTA, CDR2 FQGTGA. Trimming took 5 bases from V and 5 from J; bases not matched to a gene: 8. The length of the CDR3 is 15 residues. The CDR3 DNA sequence: TGTGCCAGCAGCAAGGGGGGACAGGGTGGAGATACGCAGTATTTT. Protein: CASSKGGQGGDTQYF.

Ten or more counts support this clonotype. The chain combines TRBV13 with TRBJ1-2; D remains unclear. V lost 3 bases to trimming and J lost 4 bases, with 9 bases between them. This CDR3 is 13 amino acids long. The germline gives CDR1 PRHDT, CDR2 FYEKMQ (reference sequence). The CDR3 reads CASSLDVLYGYTF. Written as DNA, the CDR3 is TGTGCCAGCAGCTTGGACGTTCTCTATGGCTACACCTTC. The entire variable domain, with the rest obtained from reference TRBV13 and TRBJ1-2, is as follows: AAGVIQSPRHLIKEKRETATLKCYPIPRHDTVYWYQQGPGQDPQFLISFYEKMQSDKGSIPDRFSAQQFSDYHSELNMSSLELGDSALYFCASSLDVLYGYTFGSGTRLTVV.

This clonotype was counted a few times. The genes are TRBV6-2 or TRBV6-3 and TRBJ2-7; D may be TRBD1 or TRBD2 (5 bases each). V dropped 6 bases and J dropped 6 bases, with 12 bases sitting between them. The germline V gene has CDR1 MNHEY and CDR2 SVGEGT. There are 12 residues in the CDR3. This CDR3 reads CASRRGGGEQYV. Here the CDR3 DNA reads TGTGCCAGCAGACGGGGCGGCGGCGAGCAGTACGTC.

V and J are TRBV7-9 and TRBJ2-1; TRBD2 matches 10 bases. The CDR3 is 20 amino acids. The V and J ends lost 2 bases and 2 bases, in that order; junction bases with no gene match: 15. Germline assignment: CDR1 SEHNR and CDR2 FQNEAQ (reference sequence). The CDR3 loop reads CASSLRPSGGSKSAYNEQFF. The CDR3 region has the DNA TGTGCCAGCAGCTTACGGCCTAGCGGGGGTTCGAAATCAGCCTACAATGAGCAGTTCTTC.

In its sample, this clonotype was seen a few times. V gene TRBV6-2 or TRBV6-3 combines with J gene TRBJ2-1, with D maybe TRBD2 (7 bases). This CDR3 spans 15 amino acids. Trimming shortened V by 2 bases and J by 2 bases, and 10 bases separated the two germline ends. Per germline, CDR1 MNHEY and CDR2 SVGEGT. The CDR3 loop reads CASSYGGGPYNEQFF. CDR3 nucleotide sequence: TGTGCCAGCAGTTACGGCGGGGGCCCCTACAATGAGCAGTTCTTC.

This clonotype was counted only a few times. The chain recombines TRBV27 with TRBJ2-7; 8 bases match TRBD1. The CDR3 sequence is 15 residues long. With 3 bases clipped from V and 7 bases from J, the junction kept 11 bases outside the gene matches. Germline-derived CDR1 and CDR2 are MNHEY and SMNVEV (reference sequence). In nucleotides, the CDR3 is TGTGCCAGCAGTTTGACAGGGGAGGTCGTCTGGGAGCAGTACTTC. Its protein is CASSLTGEVVWEQYF.

This chain links TRBV19 with TRBJ1-2; the D is unclear. The CDR3 runs 15 residues. V gave up 6 bases and J gave up 0 bases, with 14 bases separating them. Germline V lookup: CDR1 LNHDA, CDR2 SQIVND (reference sequence). CDR3: CASRLRDTANYGYTF. The DNA of the CDR3 is TGTGCCAGTAGATTGAGAGACACAGCTAACTATGGCTACACCTTC.

The chain couples TRBV5-1 to TRBJ1-6, with D uncertain. Per the germline V gene, CDR1 is SGHRS and CDR2 is YFSETQ. CDR3 size: 15 residues. V was pared by 2 bases and J by 8 bases, with 14 bases between. CDR3 nucleotides: TGCGCCAGCAGCTTCGGGCCTGAGATTTATTCACCCCTCCACTTT. Translating gives CASSFGPEIYSPLHF. The variable domain in full, with the rest retrieved from reference TRBV5-1 and TRBJ1-6, is KAGVTQTPRYLIKTRGQQVTLSCSPISGHRSVSWYQQTPGQGLQFLFEYFSETQRNKGNFPGRFSGRQFSNSRSEMNVSTLELGDSALYLCASSFGPEIYSPLHFGNGTRLTVT.

The genes are TRBV3-1 and TRBJ1-5; no definite D call. V lost 3 bases and J 3 bases, leaving 6 bases between the germline ends. Germline lookup yields CDR1 LGHDT and CDR2 YNNKEL (reference sequence). The CDR3 totals 13 residues. Here the CDR3 reads CASSQMTNQPQHF. CDR3 nucleotides: TGTGCCAGCAGCCAGATGACCAATCAGCCCCAGCATTTT.